This TCR beta chain was sequenced in a study of cytomegalovirus exposure and HLA in healthy donors (dated by TCRdb to about 2017). Broadly, across the study: An earlier analysis of roughly 610 of the donors reported about 280 Gb of sequence data and approximately 120 million unique TCR beta sequences obtained from roughly 170 million T cells. HLA typing included class I and class II loci at four-digit resolution. The study combined high-throughput TCR immunosequencing, statistical association of individual TCRs with disease status, and machine learning to predict cytomegalovirus infection status. The number of typed donors differed by locus: about 620-630 for A, B, C, DRB1 and DQB1; 522 for DQA1; 606 for DPA1; and 400 to 480 for DPB1. The study used immunosequencing to profile the T cell repertoires of under 700 subjects and linked those repertoires to cytomegalovirus serostatus. Every discovery cohort repertoire had been produced on one sequencing platform. Rather than using new phenotypic data, the later analysis identified candidate immune exposures from TCR beta sequences and from how often those sequences occurred across donors. The genetic ancestry cluster associated with self-reported Caucasian donors included around 76% of the 398 genotyped donors. An early release covering about 600 HLA-typed donors comprised about 310 gigabases of sequencing data and about 90 million unique TCR sequences. In addition to the first cohort of 650 to 800 subjects, a separate validation cohort of 120 different subjects was used. Among around 400 genotyped donors of the cohort, an average of roughly 230,000 unique TCR beta nucleotide sequences was sequenced per donor, of which about 19% were non-productive. To decide whether each TCR beta V gene segment behaved as functional or pseudogenic, an earlier analysis of over 500 of the donors relied on high-throughput TCR beta sequencing. The study aimed to test whether cataloging public T cell receptors could reveal signatures of past pathogen exposure. A later genetic analysis used genome-wide SNP genotypes for about three fifths of the roughly 700 donors, treating that subset as a discovery cohort. A later analysis re-analyzed previously published TCR beta repertoires from 666 donors and added high-resolution HLA genotyping to study TCR occurrence patterns. Donor age, sex, ethnicity and CMV serostatus were collected together with the repertoire data. Because of strong linkage in the cohort, roughly five DR-DQ haplotypes were treated as single units for association and clustering.

At the junction V is shortened by 2 bases and J by 3 bases; bases outside the gene matches: 10. The germline V gene supplies CDR1 KGHSH and CDR2 LQKENI. The CDR3, from cysteine to phenylalanine, totals 17 residues. Left in the record is the CDR3 DNA by itself, 51 bases read in frame from the first base. Receptors were amplified or captured by the immunoSEQ multiplex PCR assay. For the multiplex PCR, a mixture combining 60 forward primers for TCR Vbeta segments and 13 reverse primers for TCR Jbeta segments was used. A multiplex PCR assay on genomic DNA amplified the CDR3 region of rearranged TCR beta genes. On the Illumina HiSeq System, the amplified TCR beta libraries were sequenced as 87-base-pair reads. For the original study's pipeline: Across the roughly 670 repertoires, a later analysis counted 80 million or so unique TCR beta chains, 9 million to 14 million of which were shared by at least two donors. A nearest-neighbor algorithm error-corrected the raw reads and collapsed the reads into unique sequences, merging closely related sequences to remove PCR and sequencing errors. CDR3 sequences were aligned to IMGT reference sequences to assign V, D and J gene segments. For a sequence to be retained, a match of at least six nucleotides to both a V gene segment and a J gene segment was required. Rearrangements were called productive when the CDR3 lacked stop codons and stayed in frame with V and J; all others were non-productive. Following IMGT convention, CDR3 was defined as the stretch from the second conserved V-encoded cysteine up to the conserved J-encoded phenylalanine. In an earlier analysis of more than 550 of the donors, sequences lacking an unambiguous match to a single V gene segment were excluded. In an earlier analysis of some 590 of the donors, a V segment was called functional when productive rearrangements were above 56.7%, and segregating when the standard deviation between donors exceeded 5%. A statistical classification framework was developed to diagnose cytomegalovirus status using the catalog of TCR beta chain sequences. V and J gene assignment, in a later analysis, came from comparing TCR nucleotide sequences with IMGT/GENE-DB human TR gene sequences. In a later analysis, CDR3 sequences and most-parsimonious VDJ recombination scenarios were assigned using the TCRdist pipeline. In a later analysis, every TCR beta chain was defined by the combination of its CDR3 amino acid sequence and its V-gene family, and reads without a unique V-gene family were dropped. A later analysis removed several hundred highly shared, low-generation-probability nucleotide sequences to deal with suspected cross-contamination and a sequencing artifact. In a later analysis, a clonal expansion index was calculated for each public chain from normalized within-repertoire ranks of inferred template counts. In a later analysis, generation probabilities were computed with a VDJ recombination model fitted to out-of-frame rearrangements, and the resulting probabilities were checked against IGoR. In a later analysis, hypergeometric tests were used to score TCR-TCR, TCR-HLA and TCR-CMV co-occurrence, with a repertoire-size bias correction applied to TCR pairs. False discovery rates were estimated in a later analysis by permuting HLA or CMV assignments 20 times. In a later analysis, co-occurring TCRs were grouped using DBSCAN, with TCRdist sequence similarity added in when clustering inside HLA-allele-positive subsets. Repertoires with fewer than 30,000 or more than 120,000 public chains were left out of co-occurrence clustering, as were a few repertoires with anomalous nucleotide sharing. In its TCRdb copy, this immuneACCESS table keeps in-frame sequences only and misses some clones. Where compared with another copy, unresolved V genes explain less than half of these, and the others have no known cause. V, J and clone size are those of that table, while D and trimming were read from the DNA. Within this sample are under 100,000 clones, with roughly 9.1% of them counted one time only. The top ten hold around 26% of the sample.

The paper as a whole reports these results and caveats: A later genetic analysis associated a missense DCLRE1C variant with V-gene and J-gene trimming of TCR beta chains, and an independent cohort replicated the association. In both the original and validation cohorts, the classifier was reported to diagnose cytomegalovirus status with high specificity and sensitivity. Correlated functional status among segregating V segments might reflect linkage disequilibrium, but an unknown experimental factor could not be ruled out. At a false discovery rate of 0.05, a later analysis linked around 17,000 TCR beta sequences to specific HLA alleles. While some public TCRs were present in many individuals, most TCR sequences turned up only very rarely across donors. CMV serostatus was the only immune exposure information available for the cohort. Only TCR beta chains were sequenced in this cohort, and the absence of alpha or paired-chain data limited detectable features. A further reported finding was that TCR beta sequences accurately predicted the HLA-A and HLA-B alleles for most subjects in the first cohort. Some IMGT-functional V segments, including TRBV6-2 and TRBV6-3, could not be told apart with the 87-base-pair reads, so those segments were excluded. When HLA alleles, especially DR and DQ, strongly co-occurred, TCR associations were difficult to assign to individual alleles. According to a later genetic analysis, donors in an Asian-associated ancestry cluster had fewer N-insertions in productive TCRs than the roughly 670-donor mean. Sequencing depth was assumed to be roughly uniform across donors in the presence/absence analyses, though that assumption may not hold. Some 16 rarely observed V segments, including chromosome 9 orphons, were excluded from the earlier analysis of almost 600 of the donors because counts were too low. Because HLA typing was unavailable for some donors at each locus, only the typed subset was used in association tests. A group of highly shared sequence variants was considered likely to be a technical artifact of the sequencing pipeline. The authors suggested that the approach could potentially be generalized to other disease states and immunological phenotypes. Broadly in line with IMGT annotations, most TCR beta V segments showed up in productive rearrangements about 87% or about 30% of the time in an earlier analysis of approximately 600 of the donors. In a later analysis, HLA-associated TCR beta chains showed more clonal expansion and lower generation probabilities than non-associated chains that were equally common. The study listed 164 TCR beta chains as associated with cytomegalovirus. In a later analysis, most CMV-associated TCR beta chains were found to appear HLA-restricted, with HLA associations seemingly driven largely by CMV exposure. A later analysis found that TCR association rates varied across HLA loci, with DRB1 alleles showing the most associated TCRs and HLA-C alleles the fewest. In a later analysis, several top co-occurrence clusters were reported to appear linked to parvovirus B19, influenza, CMV and Epstein-Barr virus. A few of the identified cytomegalovirus-associated TCR beta chains were confirmed in vitro to be specific for cytomegalovirus antigens.

A remark on this clone: Its antigen target is currently unknown. No base quality information exists; no much larger clone differs at one position.

The cohort consisted of 600 or so healthy bone marrow donors. Cohort members were all nominally healthy when sampled, although unrecorded immune exposures were likely present. The donor was CMV seropositive and belonged to the group of 250 to 300 seropositive cohort members. Each donor provided a peripheral blood sample, and peripheral blood mononuclear cells were used for TCR beta sequencing. The Qiagen DNeasy Blood Extraction Kit was used to extract genomic DNA from the blood cell samples. The sequence was collected from a man in his fifties or sixties in good health and CMV-seropositive. The chain joins TRBV18 to TRBJ1-5; 7 of the junction bases match TRBD1. The sample taken for sequencing was PBMCs. The encoded CDR3 is CASSPTYSQGVNQPQHF. The nucleotide sequence reads TGTGCCAGCTCACCAACTTATTCCCAGGGGGTCAATCAGCCCCAGCATTTT.